Listed below are T cell receptor beta chains from one sample, sequenced in a study of blood T cell repertoires in COVID-19. Libraries were prepared by immunoSEQ multiplex PCR; TCRdb keeps only in-frame clonotypes and omits some of them. This table has hundreds of thousands of clones, just over 85% appearing once. Sequencing input: PBMCs or T cells enriched from blood (not recorded which). The receptors stem from a man younger than 40 who had recovered from COVID-19. The CDR3 runs from the conserved cysteine through the conserved F or W. The D gene is left open where the match is weak. Rows may omit the clone size; those that give it use once, few, many or a size class.

TGTGCCAGCAGCACTACAGGGACTGAAGCTTTCTTT	CASSTTGTEAFF	.	few	TRBV9	TRBJ1-1
TGTGCCTGGAGTTACCCCCGACAGGGCGGGTATAGCAATCAGCCCCAGCATTTT	CAWSYPRQGGYSNQPQHF	TRBD1	.	TRBV30	TRBJ1-5
TGTGCCAGCAGCCATTATAGGGACAGAAGTGAAAAACTGTTTTTT	CASSHYRDRSEKLFF	TRBD1	.	TRBV5-6	TRBJ1-4
TGTGCCAGCACGCAAGCGGGGATCAGAAGGTTCAATGAGCAGTTCTTC	CASTQAGIRRFNEQFF	TRBD2	.	TRBV28	TRBJ2-1
TGCAGCGCCCGCGGACAGGGTGAAGGCTACACCTTC	CSARGQGEGYTF	TRBD1	.	TRBV29-1	TRBJ1-2
TGTGCCAGCAGCCCCTGGACAGGGGAGGAGACCCAGTACTTC	CASSPWTGEETQYF	TRBD1	.	TRBV5-4	TRBJ2-5
TGCGCCAGCAGCCAAGATTCGGGACAGGGCAGCGAGCAGTACTTC	CASSQDSGQGSEQYF	TRBD1	.	TRBV4-1	TRBJ2-7
TGTGCCAGCAGCTTAAGTCGCGGGAGCAATCAGCCCCAGCATTTT	CASSLSRGSNQPQHF	.	.	TRBV7-2	TRBJ1-5
TGTGCCAGCAGCTTAGCGTTTAGCTACGAGCAGTACTTC	CASSLAFSYEQYF	.	.	TRBV11-2	TRBJ2-7
TGTGCCAGCTCACCAGGGCTGAACACTGAAGCTTTCTTT	CASSPGLNTEAFF	.	.	TRBV18	TRBJ1-1
TGTGCCAGCAGATTAAACCAGTACGAAGCTTTCTTT	CASRLNQYEAFF	.	.	TRBV12-3/TRBV12-4	TRBJ1-1
TGTGCCAGCATCCGGGACAGATACAATGAGCAGTTCTTC	CASIRDRYNEQFF	TRBD1	.	TRBV2	TRBJ2-1
TGTGCCAGTAGTACCCTCTACGAAACAGGACAGGGGGCGGGGGATACGCAGTATTTT	CASSTLYETGQGAGDTQYF	TRBD1	.	TRBV19	TRBJ2-3
TGTGCCAGCAGCTTAGTAGCGGGGTCCTACAATGAGCAGTTCTTC	CASSLVAGSYNEQFF	TRBD2	.	TRBV7-2	TRBJ2-1
TGTGCCAGTAGTACCTGGACAGGGAGCACAGATACGCAGTATTTT	CASSTWTGSTDTQYF	TRBD1	.	TRBV19	TRBJ2-3
TGTGCCAGCAGCAGGGGGGGGAAGGAGACCCAGTACTTC	CASSRGGKETQYF	.	.	TRBV7-2	TRBJ2-5
TGTGCCAGCTCACCACCCGCAGGGGGTGTCGTGACTGAAGCTTTCTTT	CASSPPAGGVVTEAFF	TRBD1	.	TRBV18	TRBJ1-1
TGTGCCAGCTCACCGGCAGGGCCTAGCAATCAGCCCCAGCATTTT	CASSPAGPSNQPQHF	.	.	TRBV18	TRBJ1-5
TGTGCCTGGACACGACTAGCGGGAGGCACAGATACGCAGTATTTT	CAWTRLAGGTDTQYF	TRBD2	.	TRBV30	TRBJ2-3
TGTGCCAGCAGCTCCGGTAGTATGGAGACCCAGTACTTC	CASSSGSMETQYF	.	.	TRBV7-9	TRBJ2-5
TGTGCCAGCAGTACAGGGTTGGGACACACTGAAGCTTTCTTT	CASSTGLGHTEAFF	.	once	TRBV6-5	TRBJ1-1
TGCGCCAGCAGCTCTGGGACTAGCGGGGGGCATGAGCAGTTCTTC	CASSSGTSGGHEQFF	TRBD2	.	TRBV5-1	TRBJ2-1
TGTGCCAGCAGTTACTTAGGGGCCGAGCAGTACTTC	CASSYLGAEQYF	.	.	TRBV6-6	TRBJ2-7
TGTGCCAGCAGCCAAGACGGTAGCTCTGGGGCCAACGTCCTGACTTTC	CASSQDGSSGANVLTF	.	.	TRBV4-2	TRBJ2-6
TGTGCCAGCAGTTACAGGGGGGGCCTGTCCGGGGAGCTGTTTTTT	CASSYRGGLSGELFF	.	.	TRBV6-5	TRBJ2-2
TGTGCCAGCAGCTGGCGACAGGGGAGCGTCAATGAAAAACTGTTTTTT	CASSWRQGSVNEKLFF	TRBD1	.	TRBV11-3	TRBJ1-4
TGTGCCTGCCAGACAGCTAACTATGGCTACACCTTC	CACQTANYGYTF	.	.	TRBV30	TRBJ1-2
TGTGCCAGCAGCTCCGGACAGGTTCCTGAAGCTTTCTTT	CASSSGQVPEAFF	TRBD1	.	TRBV11-2	TRBJ1-1
TGTGCCAGCAGCCTGGGAGGGGAGCAGTACTTC	CASSLGGEQYF	TRBD2	.	TRBV3-1/TRBV3-2	TRBJ2-7
TGTGCCAGCAGTTATACCGGGACTAGCGGCAATGAGCAGTTCTTC	CASSYTGTSGNEQFF	TRBD2	.	TRBV6-5	TRBJ2-1
TGTGCCAGCTCACAAACTAGCGAATCCTACAATGAGCAGTTCTTC	CASSQTSESYNEQFF	TRBD2	.	TRBV18	TRBJ2-1
TGTGCCTGGAGTTACACAGATACGCAGTATTTT	CAWSYTDTQYF	.	.	TRBV30	TRBJ2-3
TGTGCCAGCAGCGTTGGGACTAGCGTTGCAGATACGCAGTATTTT	CASSVGTSVADTQYF	TRBD2	.	TRBV9	TRBJ2-3
TGTGCCAGCAGCTTAACGGGTCCAGAGACCCAGTACTTC	CASSLTGPETQYF	.	.	TRBV7-9	TRBJ2-5
TGTGCCAGCAGCCCAACGCTGGACAGGGTGAGGTACACCATATATTTT	CASSPTLDRVRYTIYF	TRBD1	.	TRBV11-2	TRBJ1-3
TGCGCCAGCAGCCAAGAATTTGAGCATCTAGCCAAAAACATTCAGTACTTC	CASSQEFEHLAKNIQYF	.	.	TRBV4-1	TRBJ2-4
TGTGCCAGTAGTATAGCCCACATTGATAATTCACCCCTCCACTTT	CASSIAHIDNSPLHF	.	.	TRBV19	TRBJ1-6
TGTGCCAGCAGCCCCCTAGGGCGCGGGGGGGACTATGAGCAGTTCTTC	CASSPLGRGGDYEQFF	TRBD2	.	TRBV9	TRBJ2-1
TGTGCCAGCAGCCCGGACAGGGCTAAACTGTTTTTT	CASSPDRAKLFF	TRBD1	.	TRBV7-9	TRBJ1-4
TGTGCCAGCAGTGTAGCCACCTACAATGAGCAGTTCTTC	CASSVATYNEQFF	.	.	TRBV2	TRBJ2-1
TGTGCCAGGAGAAGCGGGACCACCGGGGAGCTGTTTTTT	CARRSGTTGELFF	TRBD2	few	TRBV5-8	TRBJ2-2
TGTGCCACCCCGGGAGGCTATGGCTACACCTTC	CATPGGYGYTF	.	few	TRBV2	TRBJ1-2
TGTGCCACCAGTGACGGGACAGGGTTCGGTGGCTACACCTTC	CATSDGTGFGGYTF	TRBD1	once	TRBV24-1	TRBJ1-2
TGTGCCAGTACCAGGGGGCGCGATGGAAACACCATATATTTT	CASTRGRDGNTIYF	TRBD1	.	TRBV19	TRBJ1-3
TGTGCCAGTAGTCCCCCAGACAGGACCCTAAACTATGGCTACACCTTC	CASSPPDRTLNYGYTF	.	few	TRBV19	TRBJ1-2
TGCGCCAGCAGCTTGAATAGGGCGGGCCAAGAGACCCAGTACTTC	CASSLNRAGQETQYF	.	few	TRBV5-1	TRBJ2-5